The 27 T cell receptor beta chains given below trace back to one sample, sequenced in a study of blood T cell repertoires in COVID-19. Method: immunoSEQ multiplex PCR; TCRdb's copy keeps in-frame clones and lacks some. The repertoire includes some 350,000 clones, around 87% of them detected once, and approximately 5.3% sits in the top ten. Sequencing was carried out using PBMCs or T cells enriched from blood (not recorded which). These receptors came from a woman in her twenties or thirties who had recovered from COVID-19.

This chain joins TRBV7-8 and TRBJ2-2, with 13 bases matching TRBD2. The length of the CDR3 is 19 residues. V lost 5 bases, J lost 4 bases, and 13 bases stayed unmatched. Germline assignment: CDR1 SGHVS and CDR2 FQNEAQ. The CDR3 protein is CASSLGLAGYLAGTGELFF. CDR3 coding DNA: TGTGCCAGCAGCCTGGGACTAGCGGGGTACCTTGCTGGCACCGGGGAGCTGTTTTTT.

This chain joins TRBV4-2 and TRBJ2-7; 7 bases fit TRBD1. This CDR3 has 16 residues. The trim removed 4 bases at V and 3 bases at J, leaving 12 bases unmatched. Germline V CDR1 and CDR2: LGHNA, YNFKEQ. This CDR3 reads CASSRQLGTENYEQYF. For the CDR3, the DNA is TGTGCCAGCAGCCGGCAACTCGGGACAGAGAACTACGAGCAGTACTTC.

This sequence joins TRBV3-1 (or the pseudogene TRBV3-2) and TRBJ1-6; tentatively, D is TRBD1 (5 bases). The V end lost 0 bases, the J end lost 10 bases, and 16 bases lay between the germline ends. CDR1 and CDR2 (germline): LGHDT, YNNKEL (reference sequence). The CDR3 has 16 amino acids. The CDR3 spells CASSQDGPGMSSPLHF. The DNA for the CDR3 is TGTGCCAGCAGCCAAGATGGCCCAGGGATGAGCTCACCCCTCCACTTT.

CDR3: CASSQELGVYGYTF. The CDR3, as DNA: TGCGCCAGCAGCCAAGAGTTAGGGGTTTATGGCTACACCTTC. The chain joins TRBV4-1 to TRBJ1-2; TRBD1 is a possible D gene (5 bases). Germline CDR1 MGHRA, CDR2 YSYEKL. The CDR3 contains 14 residues. V was clipped by 0 bases and J by 5 bases, with 10 bases between them.

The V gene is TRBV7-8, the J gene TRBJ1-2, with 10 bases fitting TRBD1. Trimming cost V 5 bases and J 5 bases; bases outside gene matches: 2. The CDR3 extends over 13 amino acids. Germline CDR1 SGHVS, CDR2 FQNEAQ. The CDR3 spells CASSLGQGYGYTF. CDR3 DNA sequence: TGTGCCAGCAGCCTGGGACAGGGGTATGGCTACACCTTC.

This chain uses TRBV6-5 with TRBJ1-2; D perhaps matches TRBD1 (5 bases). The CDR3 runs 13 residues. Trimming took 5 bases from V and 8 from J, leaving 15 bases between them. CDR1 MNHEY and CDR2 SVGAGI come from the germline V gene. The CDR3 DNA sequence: TGTGCCAGCAGTCGCCTTTCAGGGTGGGGCTACACCTTC. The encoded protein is CASSRLSGWGYTF.

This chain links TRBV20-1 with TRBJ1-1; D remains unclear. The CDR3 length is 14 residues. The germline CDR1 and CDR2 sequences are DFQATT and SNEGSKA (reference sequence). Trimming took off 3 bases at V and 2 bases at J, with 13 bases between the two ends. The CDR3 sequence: CSASLVFDNTEAFF. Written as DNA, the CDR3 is TGCAGTGCTAGTTTAGTTTTCGATAACACTGAAGCTTTCTTT.

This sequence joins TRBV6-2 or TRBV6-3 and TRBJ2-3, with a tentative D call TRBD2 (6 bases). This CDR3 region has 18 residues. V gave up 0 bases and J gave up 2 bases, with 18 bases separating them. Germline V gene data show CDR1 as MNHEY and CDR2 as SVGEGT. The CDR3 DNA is TGTGCCAGCAGTTACTCCGGAGGGGCCGAAATATCCACAGATACGCAGTATTTT. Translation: CASSYSGGAEISTDTQYF.

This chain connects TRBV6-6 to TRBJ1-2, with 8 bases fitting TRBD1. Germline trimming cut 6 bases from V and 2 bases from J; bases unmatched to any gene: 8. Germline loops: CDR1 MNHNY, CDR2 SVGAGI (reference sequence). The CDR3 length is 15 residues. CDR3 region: CASRSGGATNYGYTF. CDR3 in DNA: TGTGCCAGCAGGTCAGGGGGCGCGACGAACTATGGCTACACCTTC.

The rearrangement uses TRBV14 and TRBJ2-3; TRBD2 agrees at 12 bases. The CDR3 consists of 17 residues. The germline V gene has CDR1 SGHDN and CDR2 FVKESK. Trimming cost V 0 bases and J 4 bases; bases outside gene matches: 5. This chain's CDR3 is CASSQDWTSGVPDTQYF. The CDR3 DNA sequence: TGTGCCAGCAGCCAAGATTGGACTAGCGGGGTTCCAGATACGCAGTATTTT.

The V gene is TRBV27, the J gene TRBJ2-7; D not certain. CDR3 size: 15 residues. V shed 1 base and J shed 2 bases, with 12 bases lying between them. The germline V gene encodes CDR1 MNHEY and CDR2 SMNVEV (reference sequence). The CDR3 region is CASSLFRVAPYEQYF. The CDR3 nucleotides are TGTGCCAGCAGTTTATTTCGAGTCGCACCCTACGAGCAGTACTTC.

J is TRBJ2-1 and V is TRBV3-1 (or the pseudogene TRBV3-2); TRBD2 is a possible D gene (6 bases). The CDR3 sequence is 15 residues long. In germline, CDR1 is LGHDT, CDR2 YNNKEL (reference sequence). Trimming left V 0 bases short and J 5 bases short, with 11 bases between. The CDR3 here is CASSQEGAGHNEQFF. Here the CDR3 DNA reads TGTGCCAGCAGCCAAGAAGGAGCGGGCCACAATGAGCAGTTCTTC.

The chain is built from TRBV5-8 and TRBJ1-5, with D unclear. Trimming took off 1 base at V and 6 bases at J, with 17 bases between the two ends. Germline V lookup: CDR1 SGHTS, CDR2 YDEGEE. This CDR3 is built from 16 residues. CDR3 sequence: CASSLFESGSGQPQHF. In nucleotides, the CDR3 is TGTGCCAGCAGCTTGTTTGAAAGTGGGTCAGGTCAGCCCCAGCATTTT. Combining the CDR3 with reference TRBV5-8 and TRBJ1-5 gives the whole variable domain EAGVTQSPTHLIKTRGQQATLRCSPISGHTSVYWYQQALGLGLQFLLWYDEGEERNRGNFPPRFSGRQFPNYSSELNVNALELEDSALYLCASSLFESGSGQPQHFGDGTRLSIL.

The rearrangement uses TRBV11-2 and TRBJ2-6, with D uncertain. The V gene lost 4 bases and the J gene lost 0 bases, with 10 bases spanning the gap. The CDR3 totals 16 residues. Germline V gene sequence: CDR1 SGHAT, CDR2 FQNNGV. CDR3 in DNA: TGTGCCAGCAGCTCGACGCCTAGCTCTGGGGCCAACGTCCTGACTTTC. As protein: CASSSTPSSGANVLTF.

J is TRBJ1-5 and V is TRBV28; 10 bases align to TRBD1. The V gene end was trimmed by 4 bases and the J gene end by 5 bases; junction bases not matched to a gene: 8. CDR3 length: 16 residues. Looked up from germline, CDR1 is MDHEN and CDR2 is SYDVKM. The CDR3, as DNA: TGTGCCAGCAGTTCCGTTGGGACAGGGGTGGATCAGCCCCAGCATTTT. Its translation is CASSSVGTGVDQPQHF.

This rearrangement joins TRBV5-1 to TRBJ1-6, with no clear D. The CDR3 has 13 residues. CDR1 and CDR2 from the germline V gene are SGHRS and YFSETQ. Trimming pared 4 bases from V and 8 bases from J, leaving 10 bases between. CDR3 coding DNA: TGCGCCAGCAGCATCAAGCTAGATTCACCCCTCCACTTT. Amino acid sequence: CASSIKLDSPLHF.

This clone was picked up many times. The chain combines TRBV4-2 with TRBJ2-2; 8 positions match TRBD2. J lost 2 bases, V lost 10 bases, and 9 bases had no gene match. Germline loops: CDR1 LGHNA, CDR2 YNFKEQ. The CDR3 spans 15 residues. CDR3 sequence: CATQPGGGNTGELFF. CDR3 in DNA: TGTGCCACCCAGCCGGGAGGGGGTAACACCGGGGAGCTGTTTTTT.

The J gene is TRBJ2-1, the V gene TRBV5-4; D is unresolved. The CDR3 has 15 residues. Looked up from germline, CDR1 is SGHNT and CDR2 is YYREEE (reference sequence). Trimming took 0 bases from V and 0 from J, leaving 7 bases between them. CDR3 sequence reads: CASSLVTGSYNEQFF. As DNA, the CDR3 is TGTGCCAGCAGCTTGGTCACGGGCTCCTACAATGAGCAGTTCTTC.

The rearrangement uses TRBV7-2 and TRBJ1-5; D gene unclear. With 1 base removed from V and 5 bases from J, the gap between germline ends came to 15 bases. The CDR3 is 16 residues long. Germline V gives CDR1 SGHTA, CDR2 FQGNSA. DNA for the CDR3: TGTGCCAGCAGCTTAGGGCAGAACCTGCTGGATCAGCCCCAGCATTTT. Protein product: CASSLGQNLLDQPQHF.

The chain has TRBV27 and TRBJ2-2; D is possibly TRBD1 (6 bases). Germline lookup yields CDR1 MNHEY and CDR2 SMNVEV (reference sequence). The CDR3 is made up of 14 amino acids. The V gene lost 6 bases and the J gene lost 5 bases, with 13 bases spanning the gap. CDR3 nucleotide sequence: TGTGCCAGCAGCCCCCCCACAGGGACCGGGGAGCTGTTTTTT. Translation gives CASSPPTGTGELFF.

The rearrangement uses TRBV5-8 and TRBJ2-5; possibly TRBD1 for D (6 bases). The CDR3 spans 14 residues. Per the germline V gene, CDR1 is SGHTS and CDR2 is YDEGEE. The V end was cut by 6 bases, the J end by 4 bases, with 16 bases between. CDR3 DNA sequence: TGTGCCAGCATGTGGAGCAGGGGAATAGAGACCCAGTACTTC. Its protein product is CASMWSRGIETQYF.

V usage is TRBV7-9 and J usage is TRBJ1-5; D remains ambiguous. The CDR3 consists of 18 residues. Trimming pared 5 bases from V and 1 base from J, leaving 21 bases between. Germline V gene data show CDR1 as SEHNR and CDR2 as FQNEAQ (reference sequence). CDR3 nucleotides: TGTGCCAGCAGCCTGTCGGTAGTCCCAGCAGGAAGCAATCAGCCCCAGCATTTT. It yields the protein CASSLSVVPAGSNQPQHF.

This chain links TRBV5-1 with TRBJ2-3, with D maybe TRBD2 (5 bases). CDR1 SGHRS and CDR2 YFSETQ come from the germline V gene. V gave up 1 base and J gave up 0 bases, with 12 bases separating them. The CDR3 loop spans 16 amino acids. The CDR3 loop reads CASSLRLAESTDTQYF. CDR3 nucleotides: TGCGCCAGCAGCTTGCGGCTAGCAGAGAGCACAGATACGCAGTATTTT. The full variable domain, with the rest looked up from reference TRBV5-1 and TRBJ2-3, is KAGVTQTPRYLIKTRGQQVTLSCSPISGHRSVSWYQQTPGQGLQFLFEYFSETQRNKGNFPGRFSGRQFSNSRSEMNVSTLELGDSALYLCASSLRLAESTDTQYFGPGTRLTVL.

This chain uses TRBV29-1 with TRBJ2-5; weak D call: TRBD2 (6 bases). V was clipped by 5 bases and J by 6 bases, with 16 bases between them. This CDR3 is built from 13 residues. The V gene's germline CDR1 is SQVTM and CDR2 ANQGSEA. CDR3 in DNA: TGCAGCGTTTTGGGACTTTATTTGAAGACCCAGTACTTC. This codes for CSVLGLYLKTQYF. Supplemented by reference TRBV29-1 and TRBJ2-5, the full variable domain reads SAVISQKPSRDICQRGTSLTIQCQVDSQVTMMFWYRQQPGQSLTLIATANQGSEATYESGFVIDKFPISRPNLTFSTLTVSNMSPEDSSIYLCSVLGLYLKTQYFGPGTRLLVL.

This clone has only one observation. CDR3 residues: CASSRAGANTGELFF. CDR3 sequence (DNA): TGTGCCAGCAGCCGGGCGGGGGCGAACACCGGGGAGCTGTTTTTT. V and J are TRBV11-2 and TRBJ2-2; 7 nucleotides align to TRBD2. The V segment lost 5 bases and the J segment 0 bases; nucleotides outside the gene matches: 3. This CDR3 has 15 amino acids. Germline CDR1 reads SGHAT; CDR2 reads FQNNGV.

The CDR3 DNA reads TGTGCCAGCAGCTTTTTTGGCCCCGGGGACATTATTAATGGCTACACCTTC. Translated: CASSFFGPGDIINGYTF. This chain connects TRBV5-6 to TRBJ1-2; D is perhaps TRBD1 (6 bases). CDR3 length: 17 amino acids. Germline V gene sequence: CDR1 SGHDT, CDR2 YYEEEE. The V gene lost 2 bases and the J gene lost 6 bases, with 23 bases spanning the gap. Full variable domain (missing parts from reference TRBV5-6 and TRBJ1-2): DAGVTQSPTHLIKTRGQQVTLRCSPKSGHDTVSWYQQALGQGPQFIFQYYEEEERQRGNFPDRFSGHQFPNYSSELNVNALLLGDSALYLCASSFFGPGDIINGYTFGSGTRLTVV.

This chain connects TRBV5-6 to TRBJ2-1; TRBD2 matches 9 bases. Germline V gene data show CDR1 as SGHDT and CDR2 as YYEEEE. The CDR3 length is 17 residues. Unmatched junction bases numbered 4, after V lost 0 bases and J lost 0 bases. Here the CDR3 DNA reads TGTGCCAGCAGCTTGGAAGCGGGGGGAAGCTCCTACAATGAGCAGTTCTTC. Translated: CASSLEAGGSSYNEQFF.